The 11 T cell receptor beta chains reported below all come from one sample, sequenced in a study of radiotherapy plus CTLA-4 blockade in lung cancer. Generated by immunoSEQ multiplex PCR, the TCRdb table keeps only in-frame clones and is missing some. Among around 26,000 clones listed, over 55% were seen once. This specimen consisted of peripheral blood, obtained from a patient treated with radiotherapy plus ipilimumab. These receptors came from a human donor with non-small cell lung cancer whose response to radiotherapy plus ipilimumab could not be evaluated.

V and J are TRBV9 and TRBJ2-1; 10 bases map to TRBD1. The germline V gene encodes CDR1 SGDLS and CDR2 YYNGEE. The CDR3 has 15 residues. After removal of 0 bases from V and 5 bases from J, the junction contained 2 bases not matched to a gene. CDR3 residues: CASSVGGTGDNEQFF. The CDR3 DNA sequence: TGTGCCAGCAGCGTAGGGGGGACAGGGGACAATGAGCAGTTCTTC.

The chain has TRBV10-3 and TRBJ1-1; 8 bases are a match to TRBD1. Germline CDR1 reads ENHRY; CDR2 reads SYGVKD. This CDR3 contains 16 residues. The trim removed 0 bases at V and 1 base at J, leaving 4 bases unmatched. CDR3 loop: CAISESQGTGNTEAFF. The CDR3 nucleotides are TGTGCCATCAGTGAGTCTCAGGGGACAGGGAACACTGAAGCTTTCTTT.

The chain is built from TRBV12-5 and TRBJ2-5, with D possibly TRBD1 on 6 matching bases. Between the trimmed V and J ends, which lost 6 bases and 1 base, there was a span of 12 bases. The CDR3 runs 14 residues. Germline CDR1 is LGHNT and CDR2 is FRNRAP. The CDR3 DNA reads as TGTGCTAGTGGCCCTCGGACAGCCCAAGAGACCCAGTACTTC. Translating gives CASGPRTAQETQYF. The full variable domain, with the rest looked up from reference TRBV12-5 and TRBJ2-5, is DARVTQTPRHKVTEMGQEVTMRCQPILGHNTVFWYRQTMMQGLELLAYFRNRAPLDDSGMPKDRFSAEMPDATLATLKIQPSEPRDSAVYFCASGPRTAQETQYFGPGTRLLVL.

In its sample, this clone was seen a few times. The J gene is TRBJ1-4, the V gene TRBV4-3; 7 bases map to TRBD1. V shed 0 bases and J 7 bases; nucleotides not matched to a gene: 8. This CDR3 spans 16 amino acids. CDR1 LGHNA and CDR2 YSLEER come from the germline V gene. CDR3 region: CASSQDREQGREKLFF. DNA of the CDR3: TGCGCCAGCAGCCAAGATAGGGAACAGGGGCGTGAAAAACTGTTTTTT.

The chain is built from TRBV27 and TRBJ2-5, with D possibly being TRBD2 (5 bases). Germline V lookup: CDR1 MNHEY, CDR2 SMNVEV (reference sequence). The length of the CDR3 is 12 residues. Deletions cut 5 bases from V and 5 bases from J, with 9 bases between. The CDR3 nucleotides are TGTGCCAGCAGTCCCACGGGGGAGACCCAGTACTTC. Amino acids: CASSPTGETQYF.

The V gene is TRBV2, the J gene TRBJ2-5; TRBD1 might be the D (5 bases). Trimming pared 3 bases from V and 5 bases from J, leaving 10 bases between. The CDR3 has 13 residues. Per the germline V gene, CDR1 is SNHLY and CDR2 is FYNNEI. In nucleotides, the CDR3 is TGTGCCAGCAGTGACGCAGGGTGGGAGACCCAGTACTTC. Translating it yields CASSDAGWETQYF.

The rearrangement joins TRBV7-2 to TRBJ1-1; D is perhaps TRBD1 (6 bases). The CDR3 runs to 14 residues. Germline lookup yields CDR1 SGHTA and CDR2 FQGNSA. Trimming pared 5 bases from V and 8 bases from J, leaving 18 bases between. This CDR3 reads CASSPQGRRTEAFF. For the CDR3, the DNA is TGTGCCAGCAGCCCCCAGGGGAGACGCACGGAAGCTTTCTTT.

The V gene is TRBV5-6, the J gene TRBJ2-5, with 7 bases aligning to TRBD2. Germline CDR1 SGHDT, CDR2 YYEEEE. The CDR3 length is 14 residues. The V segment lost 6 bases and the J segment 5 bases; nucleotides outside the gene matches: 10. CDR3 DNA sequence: TGTGCCAGCACCTGGCTGGGAGGGCGGGAGACCCAGTACTTC. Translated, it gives CASTWLGGRETQYF.

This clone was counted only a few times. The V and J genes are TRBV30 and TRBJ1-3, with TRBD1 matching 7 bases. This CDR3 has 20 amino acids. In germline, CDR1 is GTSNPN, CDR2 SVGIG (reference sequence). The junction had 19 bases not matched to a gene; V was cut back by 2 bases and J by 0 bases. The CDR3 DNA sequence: TGTGCCTGGAGTATTTCTCCGGGACAGAAAAGAACTTTCTCTGGAAACACCATATATTTT. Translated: CAWSISPGQKRTFSGNTIYF.

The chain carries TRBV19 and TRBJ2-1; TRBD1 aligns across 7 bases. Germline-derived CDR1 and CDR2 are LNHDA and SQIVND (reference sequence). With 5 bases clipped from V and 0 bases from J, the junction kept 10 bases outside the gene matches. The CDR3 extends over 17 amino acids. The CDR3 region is CASSGQDSILSYNEQFF. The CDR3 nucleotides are TGTGCCAGTAGTGGACAGGACTCAATCCTCTCCTACAATGAGCAGTTCTTC.

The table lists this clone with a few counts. In DNA, the CDR3 is TGTGCCAGCAGACGGGGGAGTCAGCCCCAGCATTTT. This translates into CASRRGSQPQHF. The rearrangement uses TRBV6-5 and TRBJ1-5, with TRBD1 as a possible D gene (5 bases). Germline CDR1 MNHEY, CDR2 SVGAGI. Deletions cut 6 bases from V and 6 bases from J, with 9 bases between. This CDR3 region has 12 residues.